The 12 T cell receptor beta chains in this list originate from one sample, sequenced in a study of cytomegalovirus exposure and HLA in healthy donors. PCR was performed using 60 Vbeta and 13 Jbeta primers. TCRdb's copy holds only in-frame clones and misses some; the assay was immunoSEQ multiplex PCR. The repertoire table contains approximately 27,000 clones. Sequencing was done on a sample of PBMCs. These receptor sequences come from a man under 40 in good health and CMV-seronegative.

The V and J genes are TRBV30 and TRBJ1-2; D unresolved. CDR1 and CDR2 (germline): GTSNPN, SVGIG (reference sequence). CDR3 length equals 12 residues. Trimming stripped 5 bases from V and 7 bases from J, with 14 bases between. The CDR3 here is CAWAPSGPGYTF. The CDR3 DNA sequence: TGTGCCTGGGCCCCGTCGGGTCCTGGCTACACCTTC.

This chain uses TRBV6-1 with TRBJ1-2; D is unclear. V was shortened by 3 bases and J by 3 bases, with 8 bases between the two germline ends. This CDR3 contains 13 residues. The germline CDR1 and CDR2 sequences are MNHNS and SASEGT. CDR3 amino acids: CASSERGDYGYTF. CDR3 DNA sequence: TGTGCCAGCAGTGAGCGGGGAGACTATGGCTACACCTTC.

CDR3 DNA: TGCGCCAGCAGCTTGGCGGTAAGAGGTCTAGATACGCAGTATTTT. Translated, it gives CASSLAVRGLDTQYF. The chain employs TRBV5-1 and TRBJ2-3; no firm D call. This CDR3 is built from 15 residues. Germline V gene lookup returns CDR1 SGHRS and CDR2 YFSETQ. With 0 bases removed from V and 5 bases from J, the gap between germline ends came to 13 bases.

The chain joins TRBV4-3 to TRBJ2-7; 11 bases are shared with TRBD2. V trimming: 1 base; J trimming: 9 bases; junction bases outside the gene matches: 8. CDR3 size: 15 residues. CDR1 and CDR2 (germline): LGHNA, YSLEER. For the CDR3, the DNA is TGCGCCAGCAGCCAAGTCACTAGCGGGGGACCGGTGCAGTACTTC. Translating gives CASSQVTSGGPVQYF.

The J gene is TRBJ2-7, the V gene TRBV27; 10 bases fit TRBD2. Germline lookup yields CDR1 MNHEY and CDR2 SMNVEV (reference sequence). This CDR3 is 14 amino acids long. Trimming cost V 3 bases and J 3 bases; bases outside gene matches: 2. The CDR3 DNA reads as TGTGCCAGCAGTTTGATAGCGGGAGGCTACGAGCAGTACTTC. It translates to CASSLIAGGYEQYF.

The V call is TRBV5-5, the J call TRBJ1-5; 12 bases match TRBD1. Germline lookup yields CDR1 SGHKS and CDR2 YYEKEE (reference sequence). J lost 9 bases, V lost 4 bases, and 11 bases had no gene match. The CDR3 is 16 amino acids. CDR3 protein: CASSPGGTGGIGPQHF. CDR3 nucleotides: TGTGCCAGCAGCCCCGGTGGGACAGGGGGCATTGGGCCCCAGCATTTT.

This clone is deemed medium-sized (0.01 to 0.1%) by its frequency. The chain links TRBV6-1 to TRBJ1-3; the D gene is possibly TRBD1 (5 bases). Trimming took 1 base from V and 0 from J, leaving 7 bases between them. The CDR3 covers 15 residues. Germline loops: CDR1 MNHNS, CDR2 SASEGT. The CDR3 nucleotides read TGTGCCAGCAGTGAAGAAGACAGCTCTGGAAACACCATATATTTT. Amino acids: CASSEEDSSGNTIYF.

This chain uses TRBV5-1 with TRBJ2-7; TRBD1 matches 7 bases. CDR1 is SGHRS, CDR2 YFSETQ, per germline. The CDR3 extends over 18 amino acids. The trim removed 1 base at V and 1 base at J, leaving 14 bases unmatched. CDR3 in amino acids: CASSLFGGPQGNSYEQYF. Written as DNA, the CDR3 is TGCGCCAGCAGCTTGTTCGGCGGTCCACAGGGGAATTCCTACGAGCAGTACTTC.

The chain carries TRBV30 and TRBJ1-1; possible D gene TRBD1, 5 bases. CDR1 and CDR2 (germline): GTSNPN, SVGIG (reference sequence). The CDR3 loop spans 12 amino acids. Deletions cut 8 bases from V and 4 bases from J, with 14 bases between. The CDR3 DNA reads as TGTGCCGGTCGACAGAAACTCACTGAAGCTTTCTTT. It encodes CAGRQKLTEAFF.

This rearrangement joins TRBV11-2 to TRBJ2-7, with 10 bases fitting TRBD1. V shed 6 bases, J shed 7 bases, and the junction held 12 bases outside the gene matches. Germline lookup yields CDR1 SGHAT and CDR2 FQNNGV. This CDR3 is 15 amino acids long. Here the CDR3 reads CASRALRTGGREQYF. The CDR3 nucleotides are TGTGCCAGCAGGGCTCTTAGGACAGGGGGACGGGAGCAGTACTTC.

The chain couples TRBV19 to TRBJ2-2; 12 nucleotides align to TRBD2. The length of the CDR3 is 13 residues. With 8 bases clipped from V and 8 bases from J, the junction kept 3 bases outside the gene matches. Germline CDR1 is LNHDA and CDR2 is SQIVND (reference sequence). This chain's CDR3 is CASASGGDGELFF. CDR3 bases: TGTGCCAGTGCTAGCGGGGGGGATGGGGAGCTGTTTTTT.

The chain recombines TRBV27 with TRBJ2-1; unclear D gene. This CDR3 is 13 amino acids long. Trimming cost V 1 base and J 7 bases, with 8 bases left between them. Per germline, CDR1 MNHEY and CDR2 SMNVEV (reference sequence). CDR3 sequence (DNA): TGTGCCAGCAGTTTATGGCCCTGGAATGAGCAGTTCTTC. It specifies CASSLWPWNEQFF.